This T cell receptor (beta chain) appears in the sequencing data of a study of spatial heterogeneity in lung cancer. Time point meaning: sample taken at primary tumor resection. Study-level points and caveats: Mutation tallies in tumors tracked expanded intratumoral alpha and beta TCR counts.

This clonotype appeared many times. Its antigen is unidentified. TCRdb re-called the 5' RACE reads through MiXCR, storing one row per CDR3 protein. The data hold over 10,000 distinct CDR3 sequences, with 4% to 5.5% observed a single time. This CDR3 is built from 15 residues. V is TRBV21-1 and J is TRBJ1-1; the table's D call of TRBD1 was not tested on the DNA. TRBV21-1 is reported as a pseudogene. The sequencing here drew on lung tumor tissue, taken at surgery. The sequence was obtained from a male donor with early-stage non-small cell lung cancer. This chain's CDR3 is CASSKGDRGNTEAFF. DNA for the CDR3: TGTGCCAGCAGCAAAGGGGACAGGGGGAACACTGAAGCTTTCTTT.